This TCR beta chain was observed in a study of cytomegalovirus exposure and HLA in healthy donors. General study points: Later genetic work tied a missense DCLRE1C variant to beta-chain V and J trimming. Under in vitro conditions, three CMV-associated chains were confirmed as specific for CMV antigens. HLA alleles were associated with around 17,000 TCR beta sequences in a later analysis at 0.05 false discovery rate.

To note about this clone: Antigen: not known.

The CDR3 runs to 15 residues. CDR1 SGHRS and CDR2 YFSETQ come from the germline V gene. Trimming stripped 4 bases from V and 9 bases from J, with 17 bases between. The PCR contained 60 Vbeta and 13 Jbeta primers. Here immunoSEQ multiplex PCR was the method, and the copy in TCRdb shows in-frame clones only, minus some. This sample has fewer than 350,000 clones; approximately 90% occur once, and the top ten carry approximately 2.2%. Sample: PBMCs. The gene calls are TRBV5-1 and TRBJ1-6, with D perhaps TRBD1 (6 bases). This sequence was found in a woman aged 18-29 years in good health and CMV-seronegative. CDR3 in DNA: TGCGCCAGCAGCCCCCTACAGGGAATCAGTTCACCCCTCCACTTT. It is translated as CASSPLQGISSPLHF.